Listed below are T cell receptor beta chains from one sample, sequenced in a study of OX40 agonist ivuxolimab in advanced cancers. The assay was immunoSEQ multiplex PCR, and TCRdb's table has in-frame clones only and misses some. The repertoire has more than 100,000 clones, 80% to 95% of them found once; the top ten carry 0.15% to 0.17%. Specimen: CD4+ or CD8+ T cells sorted from blood, collected in a trial of the OX40 agonist ivuxolimab. The receptors were gathered from an adult with an advanced solid tumor such as melanoma, head and neck, liver or kidney cancer. Both conserved end residues are part of each CDR3. The order of the fields is clone size, D gene, V gene, J gene, CDR3 DNA, CDR3 protein. The D gene is left open where the match is weak. Not all rows give a size; the values are once, few, many and, for expanded clones, a class.

.	TRBD1	TRBV6-5	TRBJ2-2	TGTGCCAGCAGAGAACAGGGGGCTCGGGAGCTGTTTTTT	CASREQGARELFF
.	TRBD1	TRBV6-5	TRBJ2-2	TGTGCCATCCGACAGGGAGACCTCACCGGGGAGCTGTTTTTT	CAIRQGDLTGELFF
.	TRBD1	TRBV6-1	TRBJ2-1	TGTGCCAGCAGTGTCGCAGGGGGTGGCTCCTACAATGAGCAGTTCTTC	CASSVAGGGSYNEQFF
.	.	TRBV12-2	TRBJ2-7	TGTGCAAGTCGCTGTGGTGTAGGAACGGGGGAGTACGAGCAGTACTTC	CASRCGVGTGEYEQYF
.	.	TRBV19	TRBJ1-4	TGTGCCAGTAGTTCCTCCCGCGACATCAAAACAACTAATGAAAAACTGTTTTTT	CASSSSRDIKTTNEKLFF
.	TRBD1	TRBV7-2	TRBJ2-2	TGTGCCAGCAGCTGGGACAGGAACACCGGGGAGCTGTTTTTT	CASSWDRNTGELFF
.	.	TRBV28	TRBJ1-4	TGTGCCAGCAGTCGAACCAGGGGTCGGGGTGAAAAACTGTTTTTT	CASSRTRGRGEKLFF
.	.	TRBV15	TRBJ2-5	TGTGCCACCAGCAGAGATAAACAGCAAGAGACCCAGTACTTC	CATSRDKQQETQYF
.	.	TRBV11-1	TRBJ2-7	TGTGCCAGCAGCACCCAACTGGCCTTCGAGCAGTACTTC	CASSTQLAFEQYF
.	.	TRBV6-1	TRBJ1-1	TGTGCCAGCAGTGAAGAGGGTAGGAGTAACGCTGAAGCTTTCTTT	CASSEEGRSNAEAFF
.	.	TRBV28	TRBJ2-7	TGTGCCAGCAGTTTAGGGACCGAGGGCTCCTACGAGCAGTACTTC	CASSLGTEGSYEQYF
.	.	TRBV19	TRBJ2-6	TGTGCCAGTAGTAAGAGGTCCAAATCACAAAGTCGGGCCAACGTCCTGACTTTC	CASSKRSKSQSRANVLTF
.	.	TRBV5-5	TRBJ1-1	TGTGCCAGCAGCTTTCGGAGAAACACTGAAGCTTTCTTT	CASSFRRNTEAFF
.	.	TRBV30	TRBJ2-3	TGTGCCTGGAGGTTCAGCACAGATACGCAGTATTTT	CAWRFSTDTQYF
.	.	TRBV9	TRBJ2-3	TGTGCCAGCAGCACTAGGAGGTGGGCAGATACGCAGTATTTT	CASSTRRWADTQYF
.	.	TRBV28	TRBJ1-5	TGTGCCAGCACCATGGGAGGGGGCAATCAGCCCCAGCATTTT	CASTMGGGNQPQHF
.	TRBD1	TRBV7-9	TRBJ1-2	TGTGCCAGCAGCTCGGGACAGCACTATGGCTACACCTTC	CASSSGQHYGYTF
.	TRBD1	TRBV30	TRBJ1-5	TGTGCCTGGAGGAAGGACAGGACACCCAATCAGCCCCAGCATTTT	CAWRKDRTPNQPQHF
.	TRBD1	TRBV28	TRBJ1-2	TGTGCCAGCAGTACCCACGCAGGGGGCTTAGGGGGCTACACCTTC	CASSTHAGGLGGYTF
.	.	TRBV12-5	TRBJ2-5	TGTGCTAGTGGTCCCTCTGGGATGTTAAAGACCCAGTACTTC	CASGPSGMLKTQYF
.	.	TRBV7-8	TRBJ1-6	TGTGCCAGCAGCGAAATAGGAGGACAGCTTAATTCACCCCTCCACTTT	CASSEIGGQLNSPLHF
.	.	TRBV5-1	TRBJ1-1	TGCGCCAGCAGCTTGGAAGGGGCGGGGGCTGAAGCTTTCTTT	CASSLEGAGAEAFF
.	TRBD1	TRBV2	TRBJ2-7	TGTGCCAGCAGTGTCCAGACCGGGACAGGGGTCTACGAGCAGTACTTC	CASSVQTGTGVYEQYF
.	.	TRBV9	TRBJ1-1	TGTGCCAGCAGCGTCCGGGATAAAAACACTGAAGCTTTCTTT	CASSVRDKNTEAFF
.	.	TRBV5-3	TRBJ1-3	TGTGCCAGCAGCTTGGAGGGGTACGGGGGAAACACCATATATTTT	CASSLEGYGGNTIYF
.	TRBD1	TRBV6-1	TRBJ1-1	TGTGCCAGCAGTGCAGGGGACAGGGTGAACACTGAAGCTTTCTTT	CASSAGDRVNTEAFF
.	.	TRBV30	TRBJ2-7	TGTGCCTGGAGTGACAGCTCCTACGAGCAGTACTTC	CAWSDSSYEQYF
once	.	TRBV23-1	TRBJ2-5	TGCGCCAGCCCCTCGGACGGCCGGGAGACCCAGTACTTC	CASPSDGRETQYF
.	.	TRBV18	TRBJ2-1	TGTGCCAGCTCACCGGGAGTAGCCGAGGCGCACAATGAGCAGTTCTTC	CASSPGVAEAHNEQFF
.	TRBD2	TRBV7-3	TRBJ2-3	TGTGCCAGCAGCTCTCAGCCGGGACTAGCGGGGGGGTTATCAGATACGCAGTATTTT	CASSSQPGLAGGLSDTQYF
.	TRBD1	TRBV5-1	TRBJ2-1	TGCGCCAGCAGCTTGGGGGACAGGGCGGTCGATGAGCAGTTCTTC	CASSLGDRAVDEQFF